This T cell receptor beta chain was retrieved from a study of shared clonotypes between healthy human individuals. Only in-frame clones appear in the TCRdb table, and some are missing; sequencing was by immunoSEQ multiplex PCR. The sample includes approximately 2,000,000 clones, approximately 92% seen only once; the top ten take 1.5% to 2%. The germline V and J ends were trimmed by 4 bases and 3 bases, with 7 bases remaining between them. The CDR3 is 12 amino acids. Germline CDR1 SQVTM, CDR2 ANQGSEA. CD45RO-negative, CCR7-selected cells formed the naive CD8 fraction, which excluded terminally differentiated effector memory CD45RA+ cells.

This TCR was sampled from a man younger than 35 in good health. Some clones in this sample may be carry-over from other donors' samples. The sample taken for sequencing was naive CD8+ T cells from PBMCs. V and J are TRBV29-1 and TRBJ2-4; TRBD1 might be the D (6 bases). The CDR3 loop reads CSVAGVKNIQYF. CDR3 in DNA: TGCAGCGTTGCAGGGGTCAAAAACATTCAGTACTTC.